The clone carrying this TCR beta chain showed up just once. Germline loops: CDR1 SGHTA, CDR2 FQGTGA. V was shortened by 6 bases and J by 4 bases, with 12 bases between the two germline ends. The CDR3 has 13 amino acids. These data belong to a study of cytomegalovirus exposure and HLA in healthy donors. A multiplex PCR was run with 60 Vbeta primers and 13 Jbeta primers. Data came from immunoSEQ multiplex PCR; TCRdb stores just in-frame clones and leaves some out. This sample yields around 76,000 clones, of which 60% to 85% are seen a single time; 1.5% to 2% belongs to the top ten. Sequenced input: PBMCs. The chain employs TRBV7-3 and TRBJ1-1; weak D call: TRBD1 (6 bases). The source is a man aged 35 to 55 in good health and CMV-seronegative. As DNA, the CDR3 is TGTGCCAGCAGTCAAAGGGGGGGCACTGAAGCTTTCTTT. This sequence encodes CASSQRGGTEAFF.